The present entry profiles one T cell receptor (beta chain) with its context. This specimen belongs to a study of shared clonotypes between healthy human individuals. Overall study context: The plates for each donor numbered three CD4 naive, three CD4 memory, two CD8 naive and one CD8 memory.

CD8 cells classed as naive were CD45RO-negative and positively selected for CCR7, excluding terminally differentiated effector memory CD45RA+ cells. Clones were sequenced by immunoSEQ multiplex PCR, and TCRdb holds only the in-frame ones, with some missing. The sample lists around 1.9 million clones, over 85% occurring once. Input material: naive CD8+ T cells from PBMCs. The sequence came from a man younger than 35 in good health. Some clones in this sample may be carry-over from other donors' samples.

The CDR3 bases are TGCGCCAGCAGCCAAGGGCGGGGACAGCCCTACGAGCAGTACTTC. It translates to CASSQGRGQPYEQYF. J is TRBJ2-7 and V is TRBV4-1, with D possibly being TRBD1 (7 bases). This CDR3 comprises 15 residues. Germline V CDR1 and CDR2: MGHRA, YSYEKL. V was cut by 1 base and J by 2 bases, with 12 bases left in between.